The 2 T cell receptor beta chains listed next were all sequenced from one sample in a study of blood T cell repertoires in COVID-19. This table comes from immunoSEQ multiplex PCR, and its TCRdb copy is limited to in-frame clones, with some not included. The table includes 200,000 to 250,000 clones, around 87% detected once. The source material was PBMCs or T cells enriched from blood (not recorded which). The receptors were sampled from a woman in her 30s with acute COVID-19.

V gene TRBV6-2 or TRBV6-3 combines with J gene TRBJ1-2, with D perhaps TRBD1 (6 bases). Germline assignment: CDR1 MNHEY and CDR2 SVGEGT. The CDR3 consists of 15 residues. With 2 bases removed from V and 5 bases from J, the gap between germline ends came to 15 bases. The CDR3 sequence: CASSYHTGSRYGYTF. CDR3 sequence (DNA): TGTGCCAGCAGTTACCATACAGGGTCGCGGTATGGCTACACCTTC.

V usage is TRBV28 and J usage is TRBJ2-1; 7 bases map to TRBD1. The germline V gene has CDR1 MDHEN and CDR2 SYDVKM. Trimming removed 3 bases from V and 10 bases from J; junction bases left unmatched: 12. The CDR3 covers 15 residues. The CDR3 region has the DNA TGTGCCAGCAGTTTTAGGGGGCTCCTGGGCAGGGAGCAGTTCTTC. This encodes CASSFRGLLGREQFF. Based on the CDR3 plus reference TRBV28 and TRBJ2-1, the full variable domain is DVKVTQSSRYLVKRTGEKVFLECVQDMDHENMFWYRQDPGLGLRLIYFSYDVKMKEKGDIPEGYSVSREKKERFSLILESASTNQTSMYLCASSFRGLLGREQFFGPGTRLTVL.